This is a list of T cell receptor beta chains from one sample in a study of CD8+ T cells in alopecia areata. Libraries were prepared by immunoSEQ multiplex PCR; TCRdb keeps only in-frame clonotypes and omits some of them. Counted here are 95,000 to 110,000 clones, roughly 50% occurring once; the ten biggest clones make up about 9%. The specimen was CD4+ T cells sorted from blood. These receptors all stem from a human donor in good health. The CDR3 runs from the conserved cysteine through the conserved F or W. The order of the fields is J gene, clone size, V gene, D gene, CDR3 protein, CDR3 DNA. The D gene is left open where the match is weak. Expanded clones are given a class, and other clones once, few, many or no size at all.

TRBJ1-2 NA TRBV28 TRBD1 CASSPTIQGAPGYTF TGTGCCAGCAGTCCCACTATACAGGGGGCGCCTGGCTACACCTTC
TRBJ2-5 NA TRBV30 NA CAWRKGVSGNEETQYF TGTGCCTGGAGAAAGGGGGTTTCGGGAAATGAAGAGACCCAGTACTTC
TRBJ1-2 NA TRBV2 TRBD1 CASSAGTGDTYTF TGTGCCAGCAGTGCCGGGACAGGGGATACCTACACCTTC
TRBJ1-1 NA TRBV5-1 NA CASSLADSMNTEAFF TGCGCCAGCAGCTTGGCGGACAGCATGAACACTGAAGCTTTCTTT
TRBJ2-3 NA TRBV7-9 NA CAGEGGADTQYF TGTGCCGGGGAAGGAGGGGCAGATACGCAGTATTTT
TRBJ1-2 NA TRBV4-1 TRBD1 CASSLTGAVNYGYTF TGCGCCAGCAGCCTGACAGGGGCGGTTAACTATGGCTACACCTTC
TRBJ1-4 few TRBV5-4 NA CASSQDKDEKLFF TGTGCCAGCAGCCAAGATAAGGATGAAAAACTGTTTTTT
TRBJ1-6 NA TRBV6-6 NA CASSYYPPPGESPLHF TGTGCCAGCAGTTACTATCCCCCCCCGGGAGAATCACCCCTCCACTTT
TRBJ2-7 few TRBV5-1 TRBD2 CASSVAGGPYEQYF TGCGCCAGCAGCGTAGCGGGGGGGCCCTACGAGCAGTACTTC
TRBJ2-1 NA TRBV23-1 NA CASSPMSRRDEQFF TGCGCCAGCAGTCCGATGTCGAGGCGGGATGAGCAGTTCTTC
TRBJ2-7 few TRBV30 NA CAWSVGGYEQYF TGTGCCTGGAGTGTTGGTGGCTACGAGCAGTACTTC
TRBJ2-1 NA TRBV5-1 NA CASSPNRPDNEQFF TGCGCCAGCAGCCCCAACCGACCCGACAATGAGCAGTTCTTC
TRBJ2-7 NA TRBV7-9 NA CASSPTYREGEQYF TGTGCCAGCAGCCCCACCTACAGGGAGGGAGAGCAGTACTTC
TRBJ1-2 NA TRBV29-1 NA CSVSQHNYGYTF TGCAGCGTTAGCCAGCATAACTATGGCTACACCTTC
TRBJ2-7 NA TRBV4-2 NA CASSQDGGGRTYEQYF TGTGCCAGCAGCCAAGATGGCGGGGGCCGGACCTACGAGCAGTACTTC
TRBJ1-2 NA TRBV7-3 NA CASPFPGGSRYGYTF TGTGCCAGCCCATTCCCTGGGGGTTCGCGCTATGGCTACACCTTC
TRBJ2-5 NA TRBV7-9 NA CASTLRGGQLTTGETQYF TGTGCCAGCACCCTCCGGGGGGGACAGCTGACTACCGGAGAGACCCAGTACTTC